The next 11 T cell receptor beta chains were all read from a single sample in a study of cytomegalovirus exposure and HLA in healthy donors. The PCR used 60 Vbeta and 13 Jbeta primers. Only in-frame clones appear in the TCRdb table, and some are missing; sequencing was by immunoSEQ multiplex PCR. Among roughly 230,000 clones listed, roughly 78% were seen once. The specimen was PBMCs. These receptors were obtained from a boy between 10 and 17 years old in good health and CMV-seronegative.

The gene calls are TRBV10-1 and TRBJ2-3; D is unclear. Germline assignment: CDR1 WNHNN and CDR2 SYGVQD (reference sequence). The CDR3 totals 15 residues. With 6 bases removed from V and 0 bases from J, the gap between germline ends came to 13 bases. The CDR3 is CASSGVASSTDTQYF. As DNA, the CDR3 is TGCGCCAGCAGCGGAGTGGCCTCTAGCACAGATACGCAGTATTTT.

This clone was counted only a few times. This sequence joins TRBV2 and TRBJ2-3, with D uncertain. The CDR3 loop spans 15 amino acids. Trimming removed 4 bases at V and 0 bases at J, with 11 bases between. Germline V gene lookup returns CDR1 SNHLY and CDR2 FYNNEI. Here the CDR3 reads CASSAAVYSTDTQYF. The CDR3 bases are TGTGCCAGCAGTGCAGCAGTCTATAGCACAGATACGCAGTATTTT.

This clone was seen just once. CDR3 residues: CASSPLGAGVTGANVLTF. In DNA, the CDR3 is TGTGCCAGCAGCCCCCTAGGGGCGGGAGTAACTGGGGCCAACGTCCTGACTTTC. The chain combines TRBV7-6 with TRBJ2-6; 7 nucleotides line up with TRBD2. The CDR3 spans 18 residues. Per germline, CDR1 SGHVS and CDR2 FNYEAQ. The V gene end was trimmed by 5 bases and the J gene end by 2 bases; junction bases not matched to a gene: 12.

This chain links TRBV5-6 with TRBJ2-1, with 11 bases matching TRBD2. CDR3 length: 16 residues. Trimming at V came to 7 bases and at J to 8 bases, leaving 14 bases not matched to a gene. Germline CDR1 reads SGHDT; CDR2 reads YYEEEE. Here the CDR3 DNA reads TGTGCCAGCGGGGGGATAGCGGGAGGGCCTCTCTATGAGCAGTTCTTC. It yields the protein CASGGIAGGPLYEQFF. Looking up the rest from reference TRBV5-6 and TRBJ2-1 gives the full variable domain: DAGVTQSPTHLIKTRGQQVTLRCSPKSGHDTVSWYQQALGQGPQFIFQYYEEEERQRGNFPDRFSGHQFPNYSSELNVNALLLGDSALYLCASGGIAGGPLYEQFFGPGTRLTVL.

The genes are TRBV4-2 and TRBJ2-3, with 10 bases aligning to TRBD2. The CDR3 is made up of 17 amino acids. V was pared by 0 bases and J by 2 bases, with 5 bases of the junction left unmatched. Germline V CDR1 and CDR2: LGHNA, YNFKEQ. CDR3 region: CASSQELAGEPTDTQYF. As DNA, the CDR3 is TGTGCCAGCAGCCAAGAGCTAGCGGGAGAGCCCACAGATACGCAGTATTTT.

This clone was recorded a few times. The chain carries TRBV11-3 and TRBJ2-3, with 7 bases aligning to TRBD1. The CDR3 length is 16 residues. V lost 5 bases, J lost 4 bases, and 12 bases stayed unmatched. The germline V gene encodes CDR1 SGHNT and CDR2 YENEEA. CDR3 loop: CASSPTTGYLSDTQYF. The CDR3 nucleotides read TGTGCCAGCAGCCCAACGACAGGGTATCTCTCAGATACGCAGTATTTT.

This clone was seen only once. J is TRBJ1-2 and V is TRBV5-1; TRBD1 might be the D (6 bases). Per the germline V gene, CDR1 is SGHRS and CDR2 is YFSETQ. Trimming took off 0 bases at V and 2 bases at J, with 14 bases between the two ends. CDR3 length: 16 amino acids. CDR3 residues: CASSLGGQGTNYGYTF. DNA of the CDR3: TGCGCCAGCAGCTTGGGGGGGCAGGGAACCAACTATGGCTACACCTTC.

This chain links TRBV6-1 with TRBJ1-5, with D maybe TRBD1 (6 bases). The CDR3 loop spans 15 amino acids. With 6 bases removed from V and 10 bases from J, the gap between germline ends came to 22 bases. Germline loops: CDR1 MNHNS, CDR2 SASEGT. The CDR3 coding sequence is TGTGCCAGCAGAGGAGGACAGAGTGGCTTGTTCCCCCAGCATTTT. Encoded protein: CASRGGQSGLFPQHF.

The chain has TRBV6-5 and TRBJ2-1; maybe TRBD1 (6 bases). Per germline, CDR1 MNHEY and CDR2 SVGAGI. This CDR3 comprises 15 residues. V was clipped by 6 bases and J by 5 bases, with 17 bases between them. The CDR3 DNA sequence: TGTGCCAGCAGCCGAGCCGGACAGATTAACAATGAGCAGTTCTTC. Translating gives CASSRAGQINNEQFF.

This clone was picked up a small number of times. This rearrangement joins TRBV27 to TRBJ2-1, with D hard to call. The CDR3 length is 10 residues. V was trimmed by 4 bases and J by 15 bases, leaving 10 bases between them. Per germline, CDR1 MNHEY and CDR2 SMNVEV (reference sequence). Here the CDR3 DNA reads TGTGCCAGCAGTTCCGGCGGCCCGTTCTTC. Translated, it gives CASSSGGPFF.

Turning to this clone: The CDR3 ends on some other residue instead of the conserved phenylalanine or tryptophan, so this is likely a read error. The V gene is TRBV15, the J gene TRBJ2-7, with TRBD1 matching 7 bases. The CDR3 consists of 16 residues. Germline V gene data show CDR1 as LNHNV and CDR2 as YYDKDF (reference sequence). V lost 0 bases to trimming and J lost 2 bases; unmatched junction nucleotides: 7. This CDR3 is CATSREPLGTAYEQYL. CDR3 DNA sequence: TGTGCCACCAGCAGAGAGCCGCTGGGGACAGCCTACGAGCAGTACCTC.